The 8 T cell receptor beta chains listed next were all sequenced from one sample in a study of cytomegalovirus exposure and HLA in healthy donors. With 60 Vbeta and 13 Jbeta primers, the PCR was carried out. Assay: immunoSEQ multiplex PCR; the TCRdb copy retains only in-frame clones and omits some. This table has 90,000 to 140,000 clones, about 81% appearing once. Material for sequencing was PBMCs. These receptors all stem from a man aged 30 to 45 in good health and CMV-seronegative.

The rearrangement links TRBV7-2 to TRBJ2-7; perhaps TRBD2 as D (6 bases). Trimming stripped 1 base from V and 12 bases from J, with 13 bases between. Germline V CDR1 and CDR2: SGHTA, FQGNSA. The length of the CDR3 is 12 residues. The CDR3 coding sequence is TGTGCCAGCAGCTTAGTGCAGGGAGGTCTGTACTTC. Its translation is CASSLVQGGLYF. The variable domain in full, with the rest retrieved from reference TRBV7-2 and TRBJ2-7, is GAGVSQSPSNKVTEKGKDVELRCDPISGHTALYWYRQSLGQGLEFLIYFQGNSAPDKSGLPSDRFSAERTGGSVSTLTIQRTQQEDSAVYLCASSLVQGGLYFGPGTRLTVT.

This sequence joins TRBV18 and TRBJ1-5; the match to TRBD1 covers 7 bases. This CDR3 contains 13 residues. Trimming took 8 bases from V and 5 from J; bases not matched to a gene: 6. The V gene's germline CDR1 is KGHSH and CDR2 LQKENI. The CDR3 reads CASRQGFDQPQHF. CDR3 DNA sequence: TGTGCCAGCCGACAGGGCTTTGATCAGCCCCAGCATTTT.

The rearrangement links TRBV7-3 to TRBJ2-2; D is possibly TRBD2 (6 bases). The germline CDR1 and CDR2 sequences are SGHTA and FQGTGA. The CDR3 runs to 14 residues. Trimming took off 5 bases at V and 6 bases at J, with 13 bases between the two ends. CDR3 residues: CASSPVGGAGELFF. CDR3 bases: TGTGCCAGCAGCCCCGTGGGAGGCGCCGGGGAGCTGTTTTTT.

The chain is built from TRBV5-1 and TRBJ1-3, with a possible D match to TRBD1 (5 bases). CDR1 and CDR2 (germline): SGHRS, YFSETQ. V lost 0 bases and J lost 7, with 11 bases in between. The CDR3 sequence is 14 residues long. The CDR3 protein is CASSLDRGGNTIYF. In DNA, the CDR3 is TGCGCCAGCAGCTTGGATCGGGGGGGGAACACCATATATTTT.

The rearrangement joins TRBV28 to TRBJ1-2; D uncertain. Germline lookup yields CDR1 MDHEN and CDR2 SYDVKM. This CDR3 contains 13 residues. V lost 10 bases to trimming and J lost 4 bases, with 16 bases between them. The DNA for the CDR3 is TGTGCCACCCCGTCCTCTGCGGGCTATGGCTACACCTTC. This encodes CATPSSAGYGYTF.

This chain connects TRBV7-6 to TRBJ1-6; 8 bases line up with TRBD1. Unmatched junction bases numbered 11, after V lost 5 bases and J lost 5 bases. The CDR3 runs 17 residues. The germline CDR1 and CDR2 sequences are SGHVS and FNYEAQ. The CDR3 spells CASSLYSTGANNSPLHF. CDR3 coding DNA: TGTGCCAGCAGCCTCTATTCGACAGGGGCCAATAATTCACCCCTCCACTTT.

This clone was observed a handful of times. The genes are TRBV2 and TRBJ2-7; D unresolved. In germline, CDR1 is SNHLY, CDR2 FYNNEI. The CDR3 runs 11 residues. The V gene lost 5 bases and the J gene lost 2 bases, with 4 bases spanning the gap. The CDR3 region is CASSSTYEQYF. DNA of the CDR3: TGTGCCAGCAGTTCCACCTACGAGCAGTACTTC.

This clone showed up just a few times. The genes are TRBV20-1 and TRBJ1-2; perhaps TRBD1 as D (5 bases). This CDR3 comprises 11 residues. In germline, CDR1 is DFQATT, CDR2 SNEGSKA (reference sequence). The V and J ends lost 6 bases and 7 bases respectively, with 12 bases between them. This chain's CDR3 is CSAQAGSGYTF. CDR3 in DNA: TGCAGTGCCCAGGCAGGGTCTGGCTACACCTTC.